This TCR beta chain appears in the sequencing data of a study of T-cell reconstitution after alpha-beta-depleted transplantation in children. This clonotype was counted many times. Its antigen is unknown. Unique molecular identifiers were incorporated into the prepared TCRbeta library. MiXCR, applied by TCRdb to the PCR reads, yields one record per CDR3 protein. The sample has around 580,000 distinct CDR3 sequences, 23% seen once. General study findings and limits: T-cell counts and diversity at one year following transplant were attributed mainly to newly produced T cells. Expanded graft clones, several hundred of them, were reportedly the source of alpha-beta T cells about two months after transplant.

The CDR3 covers 15 residues. V dropped 5 bases and J dropped 0 bases, with 16 bases sitting between them. Germline V gene data show CDR1 as SQVTM and CDR2 as ANQGSEA. The source is a boy less than two years old who had a stem cell transplant for acute myeloid leukemia, so the T cells may come from the graft donor. The V gene is TRBV29-1, the J gene TRBJ1-2; perhaps TRBD1 as D (5 bases). Material: PBMCs, mostly from graft donor cells, obtained 360 days after TCRalphabeta/CD19-depleted stem cell transplant. This CDR3 is CSVSPLTVTNYGYTF. Here the CDR3 DNA reads TGCAGCGTTTCCCCCCTGACAGTGACTAACTATGGCTACACCTTC.